The 24 T cell receptor beta chains below were found in one sample sequenced in a study of identical twins (dated by TCRdb to about 2016). Library method: 5' RACE. Data came from an Illumina HiSeq 2000. Using fastp at Q25 and MiXCR, TCRdb reprocessed the public reads and kept productive beta chains. Each CDR3 protein appears once, grouped with its most common genes and DNA. The sample table contains 500,000 to 600,000 distinct CDR3 sequences; only one count was recorded for under 25% of them. The ten largest clones add up to 0.8% to 1% of the sample. This same sample was also part of a study on T cells expressing NK-cell markers.

The sample was CD4+ T cells sorted from blood. These receptors were collected from a woman aged 18 to 35 in good health.

This clonotype was found a few times. The rearrangement uses TRBV6-1 and TRBJ2-1; no clear D. This CDR3 has 14 amino acids. Germline-derived CDR1 and CDR2 are MNHNS and SASEGT. Trimming removed 8 bases at V and 1 base at J, with 12 bases between. CDR3 amino acids: CASLWAPSYNEQFF. The CDR3 DNA reads TGTGCCAGCCTGTGGGCCCCTTCCTACAATGAGCAGTTCTTC.

The V gene is TRBV18, the J gene TRBJ2-7; D ambiguous. Germline loops: CDR1 KGHSH, CDR2 LQKENI. Trimming cost V 3 bases and J 5 bases, with 5 bases left between them. The CDR3 consists of 11 residues. In DNA, the CDR3 is TGTGCCAGCTCACCGCAAAACGAGCAGTACTTC. Translating it yields CASSPQNEQYF.

This clonotype was observed a few times. The chain uses TRBV5-1 and TRBJ1-1, with 7 bases that match TRBD1. CDR1 SGHRS and CDR2 YFSETQ come from the germline V gene. J gave up 1 base and V 0 bases, and 3 bases lay outside the gene matches. This CDR3 is built from 15 residues. CDR3 in amino acids: CASSLVGGRNTEAFF. In nucleotides, the CDR3 is TGCGCCAGCAGCTTGGTAGGGGGCAGGAACACTGAAGCTTTCTTT. Based on the CDR3 plus reference TRBV5-1 and TRBJ1-1, the full variable domain is KAGVTQTPRYLIKTRGQQVTLSCSPISGHRSVSWYQQTPGQGLQFLFEYFSETQRNKGNFPGRFSGRQFSNSRSEMNVSTLELGDSALYLCASSLVGGRNTEAFFGQGTRLTVV.

The chain links TRBV6-2 or TRBV6-3 to TRBJ2-7, with 10 nucleotides matching TRBD1. CDR3 size: 16 residues. V dropped 7 bases and J dropped 4; count of bases not matched to a gene: 13. Germline V gene lookup returns CDR1 MNHEY and CDR2 SVGEGT. The CDR3 protein is CASTSFPGQGKYEQYF. The CDR3, as DNA: TGTGCCAGCACCTCTTTCCCGGGACAGGGGAAATACGAGCAGTACTTC.

This rearrangement joins TRBV3-1 to TRBJ2-1; no clear D. CDR1 is LGHDT and CDR2 is YNNKEL in the germline V gene (reference sequence). The length of the CDR3 is 13 residues. The V and J ends lost 7 bases and 6 bases respectively, with 13 bases between them. The CDR3 DNA reads as TGTGCCAGCACCGGCCTCCCGGGCAATGAGCAGTTCTTC. Translation: CASTGLPGNEQFF.

This rearrangement joins TRBV2 to TRBJ2-4; 8 positions match TRBD1. The CDR3 has 13 amino acids. Trimming removed 4 bases from V and 7 bases from J; junction bases left unmatched: 3. In germline, CDR1 is SNHLY, CDR2 FYNNEI. The CDR3, as DNA: TGTGCCAGCAGTGTGCAGGGGGCGAACATTCAGTACTTC. Encoded protein: CASSVQGANIQYF.

This clonotype was picked up many times. V gene TRBV20-1 combines with J gene TRBJ2-7; perhaps TRBD2 as D (6 bases). The ends were cut back, 0 bases at V and 0 bases at J, with 9 bases in the middle. CDR3 size: 14 residues. Germline CDR1 and CDR2: DFQATT and SNEGSKA (reference sequence). The chain's CDR3 is CSARDVRDSYEQYF. DNA of the CDR3: TGCAGTGCTAGAGATGTGCGGGACTCCTACGAGCAGTACTTC.

The rearrangement links TRBV6-5 to TRBJ2-5; D unclear. CDR1 is MNHEY and CDR2 is SVGAGI in the germline V gene. Trimming left V 6 bases short and J 7 bases short, with 9 bases between. The CDR3 has 11 residues. CDR3 sequence reads: CASRDLRTQYF. CDR3 nucleotides: TGTGCCAGCAGAGACCTAAGGACCCAGTACTTC.

This clonotype was detected once. The chain has TRBV4-3 and TRBJ2-1; possible D gene TRBD2, 5 bases. This CDR3 comprises 16 residues. Per germline, CDR1 LGHNA and CDR2 YSLEER. V shed 1 base and J shed 0 bases, with 10 bases lying between them. CDR3 sequence: CASSQVLASSYNEQFF. The CDR3 bases are TGCGCCAGCAGCCAAGTTCTAGCAAGCTCCTACAATGAGCAGTTCTTC.

V and J are TRBV18 and TRBJ2-7; 9 nucleotides agree with TRBD1. Germline CDR1 and CDR2: KGHSH and LQKENI. CDR3 length: 16 residues. V gave up 2 bases and J gave up 3 bases; unmatched junction bases: 8. DNA of the CDR3: TGTGCCAGCTCACCAAGCCGGGACAGGGTTAACTACGAGCAGTACTTC. Its protein is CASSPSRDRVNYEQYF.

This chain uses TRBV20-1 with TRBJ1-6, with 7 positions matching TRBD1. The CDR3 runs to 15 residues. V lost 0 bases and J lost 7; bases outside the gene matches: 6. Germline CDR1 DFQATT, CDR2 SNEGSKA (reference sequence). CDR3 residues: CSARDQLQGNSPLHF. CDR3 in DNA: TGCAGTGCTAGAGATCAGTTACAGGGGAATTCACCCCTCCACTTT.

The chain combines TRBV20-1 with TRBJ2-3; 7 bases are shared with TRBD1. J lost 6 bases, V lost 5 bases, and 8 bases had no gene match. The CDR3 is 13 amino acids. Germline V CDR1 and CDR2: DFQATT, SNEGSKA (reference sequence). CDR3 in amino acids: CSAHRTGSDTQYF. The CDR3 DNA reads TGCAGTGCTCATCGGACAGGTTCGGATACGCAGTATTTT.

There are many counts of this clonotype. The V and J genes are TRBV5-1 and TRBJ2-1; weak D call: TRBD1 (6 bases). V gave up 0 bases and J gave up 0 bases, with 10 bases separating them. The CDR3 sequence is 16 residues long. The V gene's germline CDR1 is SGHRS and CDR2 YFSETQ. The DNA of the CDR3 is TGCGCCAGCAGCTTGGGGGCGGACAGCTCCTACAATGAGCAGTTCTTC. It yields the protein CASSLGADSSYNEQFF.

The chain links TRBV12-3 or TRBV12-4 to TRBJ1-2; 9 nucleotides align to TRBD1. CDR3 length: 13 amino acids. The J segment lost 5 bases and the V segment lost 5 bases, leaving 3 bases of the junction unmatched. The CDR3 is CASSAGTGYGYTF. CDR3 sequence (DNA): TGTGCCAGCAGTGCCGGGACAGGGTATGGCTACACCTTC.

The chain joins TRBV15 to TRBJ2-2, with D unclear. Trimming pared 9 bases from V and 1 base from J, leaving 6 bases between. Germline CDR1 is LNHNV and CDR2 is YYDKDF (reference sequence). The CDR3 is 12 residues long. The CDR3 nucleotides read TGTGCCACTCGAAGGAACACCGGGGAGCTGTTTTTT. Residues: CATRRNTGELFF.

This chain connects TRBV7-9 to TRBJ2-5; 8 positions match TRBD1. V shed 6 bases and J 4 bases; nucleotides not matched to a gene: 10. The CDR3 has 15 amino acids. Germline V lookup: CDR1 SEHNR, CDR2 FQNEAQ (reference sequence). The CDR3 protein is CASRTRQGILETQYF. CDR3 nucleotide sequence: TGTGCCAGCAGAACAAGACAGGGGATCTTAGAGACCCAGTACTTC. The whole variable domain, remainder taken from reference TRBV7-9 and TRBJ2-5, is DTGVSQNPRHKITKRGQNVTFRCDPISEHNRLYWYRQTLGQGPEFLTYFQNEAQLEKSRLLSDRFSAERPKGSFSTLEIQRTEQGDSAMYLCASRTRQGILETQYFGPGTRLLVL.

This clonotype was seen more than once but under ten times. The chain uses TRBV12-3 or TRBV12-4 and TRBJ1-4, with 9 bases identical to TRBD1. CDR3 size: 15 residues. With V trimmed by 4 bases and J by 7 bases, 7 bases remained unmatched. The CDR3 loop reads CASSSQDRGSEKLFF. For the CDR3, the DNA is TGTGCCAGCAGTTCCCAGGACAGGGGCAGTGAAAAACTGTTTTTT.

In this sample, this clonotype turned up many times. The V gene is TRBV10-3, the J gene TRBJ1-2; D not certain. From germline, CDR1 is ENHRY and CDR2 SYGVKD. The V and J ends lost 8 bases and 5 bases respectively, with 18 bases between them. CDR3 length: 14 residues. The chain's CDR3 is CAIQFAHGPYGYTF. DNA of the CDR3: TGTGCCATCCAATTCGCCCATGGGCCTTATGGCTACACCTTC.

In this sample, this clonotype turned up a few times. This chain links TRBV10-3 with TRBJ2-2, with unresolved D. The CDR3 consists of 15 residues. Trimming left V 4 bases short and J 5 bases short, with 14 bases between. The germline gives CDR1 ENHRY, CDR2 SYGVKD. The CDR3 sequence is CAISVRIVGTGELFF. For the CDR3, the DNA is TGTGCCATCAGTGTCAGAATCGTGGGGACCGGGGAGCTGTTTTTT.

This clonotype was detected ten times or more. This sequence joins TRBV14 and TRBJ2-7; weak D call: TRBD1 (5 bases). CDR3 length: 14 amino acids. Trimming took 5 bases from V and 5 from J, leaving 16 bases between them. The germline CDR1 and CDR2 sequences are SGHDN and FVKESK. The CDR3, as DNA: TGTGCCAGCAGCTCACAAATGGGGCAGGACGAGCAGTACTTC. Encoded protein: CASSSQMGQDEQYF.

This clonotype was counted many times. Its ends do not fully match the called genes, so a read error is possible. The chain carries TRBV7-6 and TRBJ1-4; no firm D call. The CDR3 is 13 amino acids. In germline, CDR1 is SGHVS, CDR2 FNYEAQ. Here the CDR3 DNA reads TGTGCCAGCAGCTTTTACGGGTCCGGGCCAGAGGTTTTT. This gives the protein CASSFYGSGPEVF. Full variable domain (missing parts from reference TRBV7-6 and TRBJ1-4): GAGVSQSPRYKVTKRGQDVALRCDPISGHVSLYWYRQALGQGPEFLTYFNYEAQQDKSGLPNDRFSAERPEGSISTLTIQRTEQRDSAMYRCASSFYGSGPEVFGSGTQLSVL.

The CDR3 region is CATSSLRGSPLHF. CDR3 coding DNA: TGTGCCACCAGCAGCTTAAGGGGCTCACCCCTCCACTTT. This chain joins TRBV15 and TRBJ1-6; a weak D match, TRBD1 (5 bases). Germline values: CDR1 LNHNV, CDR2 YYDKDF (reference sequence). The CDR3 runs 13 residues. Trimming left V 3 bases short and J 10 bases short, with 10 bases between. The full variable domain, rest sourced from reference TRBV15 and TRBJ1-6, is DAMVIQNPRYQVTQFGKPVTLSCSQTLNHNVMYWYQQKSSQAPKLLFHYYDKDFNNEADTPDNFQSRRPNTSFCFLDIRSPGLGDTAMYLCATSSLRGSPLHFGNGTRLTVT.

The chain recombines TRBV9 with TRBJ2-2; D ambiguous. The germline V gene encodes CDR1 SGDLS and CDR2 YYNGEE. CDR3 length: 14 amino acids. V was trimmed by 2 bases and J by 0 bases, leaving 5 bases between them. CDR3 sequence: CASSVRPNTGELFF. The CDR3 bases are TGTGCCAGCAGCGTCCGGCCGAACACCGGGGAGCTGTTTTTT.

The chain links TRBV11-3 to TRBJ2-1; D ambiguous. The CDR3 loop spans 16 amino acids. Trimming removed 1 base from V and 5 bases from J, with 15 bases in between. Per the germline V gene, CDR1 is SGHNT and CDR2 is YENEEA. This CDR3 reads CASSLVGSSSNNEQFF. DNA for the CDR3: TGTGCCAGCAGCTTAGTCGGGTCCTCAAGTAACAATGAGCAGTTCTTC.